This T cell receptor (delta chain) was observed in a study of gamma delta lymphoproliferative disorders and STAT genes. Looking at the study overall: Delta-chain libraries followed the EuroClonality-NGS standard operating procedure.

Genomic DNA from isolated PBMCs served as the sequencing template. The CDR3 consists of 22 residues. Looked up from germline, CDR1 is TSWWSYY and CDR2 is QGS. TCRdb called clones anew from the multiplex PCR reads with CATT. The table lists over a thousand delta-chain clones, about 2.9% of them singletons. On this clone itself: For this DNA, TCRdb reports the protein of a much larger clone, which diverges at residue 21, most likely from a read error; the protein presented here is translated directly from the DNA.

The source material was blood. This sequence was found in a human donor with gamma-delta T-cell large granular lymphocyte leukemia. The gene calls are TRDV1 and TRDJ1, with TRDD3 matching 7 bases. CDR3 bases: TGTGCTCTTGGTTTCTACTTCCCTGGAACTATCTGGGGGCTACCCTACACCGATAAACTCACCTTT. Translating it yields CALGFYFPGTIWGLPYTDKLTF.